This TCR beta chain was captured by sequencing in a study of blood T cell repertoires in COVID-19. The wider study: Italy, Spain and the United States were the sources of the convalescent and acute COVID-19 samples. PBMCs, B-cell-depleted T cells, or T cells were the source of the cDNA or gDNA that made up the material.

This clone was counted a single time. Measured with immunoSEQ multiplex PCR; TCRdb has only the in-frame clones, and not every one. The sample includes about 170,000 clones, around four fifths seen only once; the top ten take 15% to 20%. The TCR comes from a woman aged 70-85 years who had recovered from COVID-19. Material: peripheral blood.

CDR3 residues: CASSLVRSGANVLTF. Written as DNA, the CDR3 is TGCGCCAGCAGCTTGGTGCGCTCTGGGGCCAACGTCCTGACTTTC. The rearrangement uses TRBV5-1 and TRBJ2-6, with D unresolved. Germline lookup yields CDR1 SGHRS and CDR2 YFSETQ. This CDR3 contains 15 residues. Trimming took 0 bases from V and 0 from J, leaving 4 bases between them.